The table lists the clone carrying this TCR beta chain with a few counts. The protocol was immunoSEQ multiplex PCR, while the TCRdb copy is restricted to in-frame clones and leaves out a portion. This sample yields around 450,000 clones, of which nearly 90% are seen a single time; over 1.5% belongs to the top ten. Everyone who took part was roughly 18 to 95 years old, and they came from 20 to 25 US areas. V gave up 2 bases and J gave up 4 bases, with 12 bases separating them. This CDR3 comprises 14 residues. CDR1 is MNHEY and CDR2 is SMNVEV in the germline V gene (reference sequence). The source of the sample is a study of blood T cell repertoires in COVID-19. The wider study: The United States, Italy and Spain provided the acute and convalescent COVID-19 samples.

Sample: PBMCs or T cells enriched from blood (not recorded which). The rearrangement links TRBV27 to TRBJ2-7, with a possible D match to TRBD2 (6 bases). This receptor was taken from a woman between 18 and 30 years old with acute COVID-19. CDR3: CASSLRGGTYEQYF. The CDR3 DNA sequence: TGTGCCAGCAGTTTAAGGGGCGGGACTTACGAGCAGTACTTC.